These T cell receptor beta chains were read from a single sample in a study of cytomegalovirus exposure and HLA in healthy donors. TCRdb's copy holds only in-frame clones and misses some; the assay was immunoSEQ multiplex PCR. The sample carries roughly 200,000 clones, approximately 86% recorded once. Sequenced sample: PBMCs. The receptors shown here come from a man aged 30 to 45 in good health and CMV-seropositive. The CDR3 runs from the conserved cysteine through the conserved F or W. The D gene is left open where the match is weak. Only part of the rows carry a size: once, few, many, or a class if the clone is expanded.

TRBV9	14	NA	TRBJ2-1	NA	CASSQGGSYNEQFF	TGTGCCAGCTCACAGGGGGGGTCCTACAATGAGCAGTTCTTC
TRBV28	11	NA	TRBJ2-7	NA	CASSAFYEQYF	TGTGCCAGCAGTGCATTCTACGAGCAGTACTTC
TRBV2	15	NA	TRBJ2-1	once	CASRKQESSYNEQFF	TGTGCCAGCAGAAAACAGGAAAGCTCCTACAATGAGCAGTTCTTC
TRBV19	14	NA	TRBJ2-7	NA	CASSIDPSSSEQYF	TGTGCCAGTAGTATTGATCCCAGCTCCAGCGAGCAGTACTTC
TRBV6-5	14	NA	TRBJ1-2	NA	CASSLGGRGYGYTF	TGTGCCAGCAGTTTGGGGGGGAGAGGCTATGGCTACACCTTC
TRBV5-1	14	NA	TRBJ1-1	NA	CASSLVSANTEAFF	TGCGCCAGCAGCTTGGTGTCGGCGAACACTGAAGCTTTCTTT
TRBV7-3	15	NA	TRBJ2-1	NA	CASSLYSTLYNEQFF	TGTGCCAGCAGCTTATACTCCACTCTCTACAATGAGCAGTTCTTC
TRBV27	14	NA	TRBJ2-2	NA	CASSPWGFGGELFF	TGTGCCAGCAGCCCATGGGGGTTCGGCGGGGAGCTGTTTTTT
TRBV18	13	NA	TRBJ2-7	NA	CASSPSQEYEQYF	TGTGCCAGCTCACCCTCCCAGGAATACGAGCAGTACTTC
TRBV7-7	16	NA	TRBJ2-2	NA	CASTLLGGQNTGELFF	TGTGCCAGCACCCTCCTCGGGGGCCAGAACACCGGGGAGCTGTTTTTT
TRBV6-5	15	NA	TRBJ1-1	NA	CASSLEQGTHTEAFF	TGTGCCAGCAGTCTAGAGCAGGGGACGCACACTGAAGCTTTCTTT
TRBV27	14	NA	TRBJ2-1	few	CASSIASSYNEQFF	TGTGCCAGCAGTATCGCCAGCTCCTACAATGAGCAGTTCTTC
TRBV5-1	17	NA	TRBJ2-3	NA	CASSSLLTGGGTDTQYF	TGCGCCAGCAGCTCACTACTTACAGGGGGGGGCACAGATACGCAGTATTTT
TRBV9	15	NA	TRBJ2-3	NA	CASSVGGGPTDTQYF	TGTGCCAGCAGCGTAGGCGGGGGCCCCACAGATACGCAGTATTTT
TRBV5-6	13	NA	TRBJ2-5	NA	CASSLAQQETQYF	TGTGCCAGCAGCTTGGCTCAGCAAGAGACCCAGTACTTC
TRBV25-1	14	NA	TRBJ2-7	NA	CASSLDSRPYEQYF	TGTGCCAGCAGTCTTGACAGCCGGCCGTACGAGCAGTACTTC
TRBV10-3	17	TRBD1	TRBJ1-2	NA	CAIQKGTGGVRDYGYTF	TGTGCCATTCAAAAGGGGACAGGGGGCGTGCGGGACTATGGCTACACCTTC
TRBV5-1	15	NA	TRBJ2-3	NA	CASSLAEVSPDTQYF	TGCGCCAGCAGCTTGGCCGAGGTCAGCCCAGATACGCAGTATTTT
TRBV13	16	NA	TRBJ1-1	NA	CASSHAGSRGAAEAFF	TGTGCCAGCAGCCACGCCGGGTCCCGCGGTGCGGCTGAAGCTTTCTTT
TRBV27	11	NA	TRBJ2-7	NA	CASSLGYEQYF	TGTGCCAGCAGTTTGGGCTACGAGCAGTACTTC
TRBV9	14	NA	TRBJ1-2	few	CASSPRGVLYGYTF	TGTGCCAGCAGCCCCAGGGGAGTGCTCTATGGCTACACCTTC
TRBV6-5	15	TRBD1	TRBJ1-1	once	CASRLGQGGNTEAFF	TGTGCCAGCAGACTCGGACAGGGAGGGAACACTGAAGCTTTCTTT
TRBV11-3	16	TRBD2	TRBJ2-7	NA	CASSLLPGGLAYEQYF	TGTGCCAGCAGCTTACTTCCGGGGGGGTTGGCCTACGAGCAGTACTTC
TRBV11-2	13	TRBD1	TRBJ1-1	few	CASSATGDTEAFF	TGTGCCAGCAGCGCAACAGGGGACACTGAAGCTTTCTTT
TRBV11-3	13	TRBD1	TRBJ2-7	NA	CASSPARGREQYF	TGTGCCAGCAGCCCTGCCAGGGGGCGCGAGCAGTACTTC
TRBV6-1	15	NA	TRBJ2-3	NA	CASSEIGSADDTQYF	TGTGCCAGCAGTGAAATCGGGTCCGCGGATGATACGCAGTATTTT
TRBV2	16	TRBD2	TRBJ2-7	NA	CASQTSGRTKSYEQYF	TGTGCCAGTCAGACTAGCGGGAGGACGAAATCCTACGAGCAGTACTTC
TRBV5-1	15	TRBD1	TRBJ2-5	NA	CASSFRDRGLETQYF	TGCGCCAGCAGCTTTCGGGACAGGGGGCTTGAGACCCAGTACTTC